This record covers a single T cell receptor beta chain. Clones were read by immunoSEQ multiplex PCR, and TCRdb kept only the in-frame ones, dropping some. The sample contains 2.3 million or so clones, 85% to 95% of which appear only once. Per the germline V gene, CDR1 is MNHNS and CDR2 is SASEGT. V shed 6 bases and J shed 6 bases, with 17 bases lying between them. The CDR3 contains 14 residues. The record originates from a study of shared clonotypes between healthy human individuals. This sequence originates from a young man in good health. Some clones in this sample may be carry-over from other donors' samples. The chain recombines TRBV6-1 with TRBJ1-1, with D possibly matching TRBD1 (5 bases). Sequenced input: naive CD4+ T cells from PBMCs. The sample's subset: CD45RA+ positively selected. Here the CDR3 reads CASRLAGGTPEAFF. The DNA of the CDR3 is TGTGCCAGCAGGCTTGCGGGCGGGACGCCTGAAGCTTTCTTT.